The 20 T cell receptor beta chains given below trace back to one sample, sequenced in a study of T-cell memory formation after mild COVID-19. TCRdb recomputed calls from the 5' RACE reads with MiXCR, one row per CDR3 protein. The table has 470,000 or so distinct CDR3 sequences, approximately 23% seen once. The sequenced sample consisted of PBMCs or a T cell subset sorted from them (not recorded which). Source of these receptors: an adult woman who had mild COVID-19 (a few samples of this study predate the infection). Cell type and time point are not known.

This chain joins TRBV24-1 and TRBJ2-3; D is ambiguous. CDR3 length equals 12 residues. V was pared by 4 bases and J by 6 bases, with 7 bases between. Germline CDR1 reads KGHDR; CDR2 reads SFDVKD. Here the CDR3 DNA reads TGTGCCACCAGTGACCCGCGGGATACGCAGTATTTT. It specifies CATSDPRDTQYF.

This clonotype has a handful of counts. The V and J genes are TRBV5-6 and TRBJ2-5, with D perhaps assigned TRBD1 or TRBD2 (5 bases each). V was cut by 4 bases and J by 7 bases, with 14 bases left in between. CDR1 and CDR2 (germline): SGHDT, YYEEEE. The CDR3 has 13 amino acids. CDR3 sequence (DNA): TGTGCCAGCAGCCCAAATAGAGGGGCGACCCAGTACTTC. Translation: CASSPNRGATQYF.

The chain uses TRBV12-3 or TRBV12-4 and TRBJ2-4; perhaps TRBD2 as D (6 bases). The ends were cut back, 6 bases at V and 0 bases at J, with 12 bases in the middle. CDR3 length: 15 residues. This chain's CDR3 is CASSTGSLAKNIQYF. CDR3 nucleotide sequence: TGTGCCAGCAGCACCGGGAGTCTAGCCAAAAACATTCAGTACTTC.

The table lists this clonotype with a few counts. The chain couples TRBV5-4 to TRBJ2-7, with no clear D. The CDR3 is made up of 16 amino acids. The V gene lost 0 bases and the J gene lost 0 bases, with 13 bases spanning the gap. Per germline, CDR1 SGHNT and CDR2 YYREEE (reference sequence). The CDR3 reads CASSLAGRLSSYEQYF. DNA of the CDR3: TGTGCCAGCAGCTTGGCCGGGCGCCTGAGCTCCTACGAGCAGTACTTC.

CDR3 coding DNA: TGCAGCGTTGAACGGCGGGACGAGGGGTACAATGAGCAGTTCTTC. This sequence encodes CSVERRDEGYNEQFF. This chain connects TRBV29-1 to TRBJ2-1; TRBD2 is a possible D gene (6 bases). Per the germline V gene, CDR1 is SQVTM and CDR2 is ANQGSEA. V lost 2 bases to trimming and J lost 4 bases, with 15 bases between them. This CDR3 spans 15 amino acids.

This clonotype was observed a handful of times. J is TRBJ2-7 and V is TRBV4-3, with D possibly TRBD2 on 5 matching bases. Trimming left V 3 bases short and J 3 bases short, with 18 bases between. The germline gives CDR1 LGHNA, CDR2 YSLEER. The CDR3 has 16 amino acids. This CDR3 reads CASSQAEVAPYYEQYF. CDR3 nucleotide sequence: TGCGCCAGCAGCCAGGCTGAAGTAGCGCCGTACTACGAGCAGTACTTC.

The rearrangement links TRBV6-6 to TRBJ1-6; 9 bases line up with TRBD1. The CDR3 sequence is 17 residues long. CDR1 and CDR2 from the germline V gene are MNHNY and SVGAGI (reference sequence). V trimming: 0 bases; J trimming: 9 bases; junction bases outside the gene matches: 9. The CDR3 reads CASSYSPEGQGGSPLHF. In nucleotides, the CDR3 is TGTGCCAGCAGTTACTCCCCAGAGGGACAGGGTGGTTCACCCCTCCACTTT.

The V gene is TRBV6-5, the J gene TRBJ2-7, with 11 bases identical to TRBD2. The CDR3 contains 15 residues. Germline assignment: CDR1 MNHEY and CDR2 SVGAGI. The V gene end was trimmed by 7 bases and the J gene end by 6 bases; junction bases not matched to a gene: 11. The CDR3 loop reads CASTGSGRAGVEQYF. The CDR3 coding sequence is TGTGCCAGCACCGGTAGCGGGAGGGCCGGGGTCGAGCAGTACTTC.

In its sample, this clonotype was seen a few times. The chain joins TRBV5-1 to TRBJ2-7, with D tentatively TRBD1 (6 bases). Germline assignment: CDR1 SGHRS and CDR2 YFSETQ. Trimming removed 4 bases at V and 1 base at J, with 12 bases between. The CDR3 contains 14 residues. The CDR3 protein is CASSPGTPSYEQYF. As DNA, the CDR3 is TGCGCCAGCAGCCCCGGGACACCTTCCTACGAGCAGTACTTC.

This clonotype has more than one count but fewer than ten. The J gene is TRBJ2-3, the V gene TRBV6-5, with 11 bases identical to TRBD2. The germline V gene has CDR1 MNHEY and CDR2 SVGAGI. V gave up 5 bases and J gave up 5 bases; unmatched junction bases: 9. The CDR3 sequence is 16 residues long. The CDR3 DNA reads TGTGCCAGCAGTCCCGGGACTAGCGGAGTTGAAGATACGCAGTATTTT. It codes for CASSPGTSGVEDTQYF.

The CDR3 is CATGGQGMYGYTF. For the CDR3, the DNA is TGTGCAACCGGGGGACAGGGGATGTATGGCTACACCTTC. The rearrangement links TRBV2 to TRBJ1-2; 10 nucleotides line up with TRBD1. CDR1 and CDR2 (germline): SNHLY, FYNNEI. The CDR3 runs to 13 residues.

This clonotype has more than one count but fewer than ten. The V call is TRBV19, the J call TRBJ2-7, with no clear D. V dropped 3 bases and J dropped 1 base, with 7 bases sitting between them. This CDR3 contains 13 residues. CDR1 is LNHDA and CDR2 is SQIVND in the germline V gene (reference sequence). The CDR3 protein is CASSIMGSYEQYF. The CDR3 nucleotides are TGTGCCAGTAGTATCATGGGGTCCTACGAGCAGTACTTC.

This clonotype showed up just a few times. The CDR3 sequence: CASSPGPSQDTQYF. CDR3 nucleotides: TGTGCCAGCAGCCCAGGACCATCACAGGATACGCAGTATTTT. The chain is built from TRBV7-9 and TRBJ2-3; no clear D. CDR3 size: 14 residues. Per germline, CDR1 SEHNR and CDR2 FQNEAQ (reference sequence). Trimming cost V 5 bases and J 6 bases, with 15 bases left between them.

The J gene is TRBJ2-7, the V gene TRBV14; 14 nucleotides align to TRBD2. Germline V gene lookup returns CDR1 SGHDN and CDR2 FVKESK. The CDR3 is 16 residues long. V shed 1 base and J 4 bases; nucleotides not matched to a gene: 3. CDR3 coding DNA: TGTGCCAGCAGCCAAGGCGGACTAGCGGGGGGTTACGAGCAGTACTTC. This codes for CASSQGGLAGGYEQYF.

This clonotype was detected a few times. The gene calls are TRBV6-5 and TRBJ2-2; maybe TRBD1 (6 bases). The CDR3 totals 15 residues. The V and J ends lost 3 bases and 0 bases respectively, with 8 bases between them. Germline loops: CDR1 MNHEY, CDR2 SVGAGI. The CDR3 nucleotides are TGTGCCAGCAGTTATACAGGGTCGAACACCGGGGAGCTGTTTTTT. Its protein is CASSYTGSNTGELFF.

The chain links TRBV3-1 to TRBJ2-3; D is possibly TRBD1 (6 bases). The germline V and J ends were trimmed by 1 base and 1 base, with 18 bases remaining between them. The germline V gene encodes CDR1 LGHDT and CDR2 YNNKEL (reference sequence). CDR3 length equals 18 residues. Written as DNA, the CDR3 is TGTGCCAGCAGCCAAGGAAGCCCGTTCGGGACACGCACAGATACGCAGTATTTT. It specifies CASSQGSPFGTRTDTQYF.

The rearrangement links TRBV4-3 to TRBJ1-1, with D perhaps matching TRBD1 (5 bases). Germline values: CDR1 LGHNA, CDR2 YSLEER. The CDR3 runs 14 residues. V lost 1 base and J lost 2, with 8 bases in between. The CDR3 loop reads CASSQVWGNTEAFF. For the CDR3, the DNA is TGCGCCAGCAGCCAAGTGTGGGGCAACACTGAAGCTTTCTTT.

CDR3 residues: CATSVSSYNEQFF. The CDR3 region has the DNA TGTGCCACCAGTGTGAGCTCCTACAATGAGCAGTTCTTC. The chain couples TRBV24-1 to TRBJ2-1; D ambiguous. Germline V gene sequence: CDR1 KGHDR, CDR2 SFDVKD. The ends were cut back, 5 bases at V and 0 bases at J, with 4 bases in the middle. This CDR3 is built from 13 residues.

This clonotype was counted a few times. The V gene is TRBV4-2, the J gene TRBJ2-3; 10 bases map to TRBD2. Germline V gene data show CDR1 as LGHNA and CDR2 as YNFKEQ. CDR3 length: 20 amino acids. V lost 0 bases to trimming and J lost 0 bases; unmatched junction nucleotides: 12. CDR3 loop: CASSQDQYTSGDTSTDTQYF. The DNA of the CDR3 is TGTGCCAGCAGCCAAGATCAATATACTAGCGGGGATACTAGCACAGATACGCAGTATTTT.

This rearrangement joins TRBV6-5 to TRBJ2-7; the match to TRBD1 covers 8 bases. Trimming at V came to 2 bases and at J to 3 bases, leaving 3 bases not matched to a gene. Germline V gene sequence: CDR1 MNHEY, CDR2 SVGAGI. The CDR3 is 14 residues long. CDR3 region: CASSYGDRGYEQYF. Written as DNA, the CDR3 is TGTGCCAGCAGTTACGGCGACAGGGGCTACGAGCAGTACTTC.